Presented here are 24 T cell receptor beta chains from one specimen sequenced in a study of T cells in Graves' hyperthyroidism and ophthalmopathy. RNA transcripts provided the source from which TCR beta CDR3 regions were amplified. With the HTBI primer set, the TCR CDR3 went through a first round of RT-PCR. A single record per CDR3 protein comes from TCRdb applying MiXCR to the multiplex PCR reads. This table has approximately 400,000 distinct CDR3 sequences, around 13% appearing once. The specimen was blood. Source of these receptors: a woman in her thirties with Graves' ophthalmopathy.

This clonotype was counted once. The V gene is TRBV15, the J gene TRBJ1-5; no firm D call. This CDR3 spans 14 amino acids. The V and J ends lost 5 bases and 3 bases respectively, with 11 bases between them. Germline V gives CDR1 LNHNV, CDR2 YYDKDF (reference sequence). The CDR3 here is CATSVPTDNQPQHF. In DNA form, the CDR3 reads TGTGCCACCAGCGTTCCGACCGACAATCAGCCCCAGCATTTT.

This clonotype was seen at least ten times. CDR3 in DNA: TGTGCCAGCAGCTTAGTAGTTACAGGGAAGAACACCGGGGAGCTGTTTTTT. This translates into CASSLVVTGKNTGELFF. This chain connects TRBV11-2 to TRBJ2-2, with D tentatively TRBD1 (6 bases). The germline V gene encodes CDR1 SGHAT and CDR2 FQNNGV. V was pared by 1 base and J by 1 base, with 13 bases between. The CDR3 contains 17 residues. The full variable domain, its missing parts supplied by reference TRBV11-2 and TRBJ2-2, is EAGVAQSPRYKIIEKRQSVAFWCNPISGHATLYWYQQILGQGPKLLIQFQNNGVVDDSQLPKDRFSAERLKGVDSTLKIQPAKLEDSAVYLCASSLVVTGKNTGELFFGEGSRLTVL.

Comment on this clonotype: With a much larger clone just one base away, this may be a read error. The V gene is TRBV30, the J gene TRBJ1-1; 7 nucleotides match TRBD1. The CDR3 contains 17 residues. Germline V lookup: CDR1 GTSNPN, CDR2 SVGIG (reference sequence). With V trimmed by 4 bases and J by 0 bases, 14 bases remained unmatched. The CDR3 bases are TGTGCCTGGAATCGGAGGGGGCAGGGGCTCATGAACACTGAAGCTTTCTTT. Its translation is CAWNRRGQGLMNTEAFF.

In its sample, this clonotype was seen many times. The J gene is TRBJ2-1, the V gene TRBV20-1, with 8 bases that match TRBD2. The junction had 9 bases not matched to a gene; V was cut back by 5 bases and J by 6 bases. The V gene's germline CDR1 is DFQATT and CDR2 SNEGSKA (reference sequence). The CDR3 has 14 residues. The CDR3 is CSAPIAGGLNEQFF. For the CDR3, the DNA is TGCAGTGCTCCGATCGCGGGGGGTCTCAATGAGCAGTTCTTC.

This clonotype was seen many times. The chain recombines TRBV11-2 with TRBJ2-7; unclear D gene. With 1 base removed from V and 5 bases from J, the gap between germline ends came to 3 bases. Germline V lookup: CDR1 SGHAT, CDR2 FQNNGV. The CDR3 has 11 amino acids. In DNA form, the CDR3 reads TGTGCCAGCAGCTTAGCGGACGAGCAGTACTTC. Amino acids: CASSLADEQYF.

This clonotype was recorded at least ten times. This rearrangement joins TRBV6-2 or TRBV6-3 to TRBJ2-7, with D unclear. V lost 0 bases to trimming and J lost 3 bases, with 12 bases between them. Germline CDR1 reads MNHEY; CDR2 reads SVGEGT. This CDR3 contains 15 residues. The CDR3 DNA reads TGTGCCAGCAGTTACTCGATGTCAGACCGCTACGAGCAGTACTTC. Translating it yields CASSYSMSDRYEQYF.

This clonotype was detected a few times. A much bigger clone sits one base away, suggesting this may be a read error. The CDR3 DNA reads TGTGCCAGCAGTGACGTTGGGACCCAGTACTTC. It yields the protein CASSDVGTQYF. This sequence joins TRBV25-1 and TRBJ2-5; D unresolved. Looked up from germline, CDR1 is MGHDK and CDR2 is SYGVNS. The CDR3 has 11 residues. V gave up 3 bases and J gave up 7 bases, with 6 bases separating them. The full variable domain, its missing parts supplied by reference TRBV25-1 and TRBJ2-5, is EADIYQTPRYLVIGTGKKITLECSQTMGHDKMYWYQQDPGMELHLIHYSYGVNSTEKGDLSSESTVSRIRTEHFPLTLESARPSHTSQYLCASSDVGTQYFGPGTRLLVL.

This clonotype was detected only a few times. The rearrangement joins TRBV7-9 to TRBJ1-4; 7 nucleotides align to TRBD1. V shed 5 bases, J shed 2 bases, and the junction held 14 bases outside the gene matches. In germline, CDR1 is SEHNR, CDR2 FQNEAQ (reference sequence). The CDR3 consists of 18 residues. In DNA, the CDR3 is TGTGCCAGCAGCCCTGGCACAGGGGTAGTTTTGACTAATGAAAAACTGTTTTTT. Residues: CASSPGTGVVLTNEKLFF.

This clonotype was counted ten times or more. The chain joins TRBV24-1 to TRBJ2-3, with D perhaps matching TRBD1 or TRBD2 (5 bases each). In germline, CDR1 is KGHDR, CDR2 SFDVKD. V gave up 4 bases and J gave up 3 bases, with 16 bases separating them. The CDR3 extends over 16 amino acids. The DNA of the CDR3 is TGTGCCACCAGTGACCCCACTGGGGGACCGACAGATACGCAGTATTTT. It codes for CATSDPTGGPTDTQYF.

V usage is TRBV7-2 and J usage is TRBJ2-3; 8 positions match TRBD2. The CDR3 covers 15 residues. Germline loops: CDR1 SGHTA, CDR2 FQGNSA. Trimming removed 5 bases from V and 2 bases from J; junction bases left unmatched: 6. For the CDR3, the DNA is TGTGCCAGCAGCACGGGACTAGAGTTCACAGATACGCAGTATTTT. It yields the protein CASSTGLEFTDTQYF.

The sample holds many counts of this clonotype. The V and J genes are TRBV28 and TRBJ2-7, with TRBD1 as a possible D gene (5 bases). V lost 5 bases and J 2 bases, leaving 16 bases between the germline ends. CDR1 and CDR2 from the germline V gene are MDHEN and SYDVKM. This CDR3 comprises 15 residues. CDR3 residues: CASSEPHRTTYEQYF. CDR3 nucleotide sequence: TGTGCCAGCAGTGAGCCTCACAGGACAACCTACGAGCAGTACTTC.

This clonotype appeared a few times. The genes are TRBV6-2 or TRBV6-3 and TRBJ2-5; 9 nucleotides agree with TRBD2. Per germline, CDR1 MNHEY and CDR2 SVGEGT. V lost 6 bases and J lost 4; bases outside the gene matches: 9. There are 15 residues in the CDR3. CDR3 sequence: CASRRLAAGGETQYF. CDR3 in DNA: TGTGCCAGCAGGAGACTAGCGGCGGGGGGAGAGACCCAGTACTTC.

This clonotype was observed many times. V is TRBV20-1 and J is TRBJ1-1; D is unresolved. The germline V gene encodes CDR1 DFQATT and CDR2 SNEGSKA (reference sequence). Trimming took off 2 bases at V and 1 base at J, with 17 bases between the two ends. CDR3 length equals 16 residues. CDR3 nucleotides: TGCAGTGCTAGACTAATAACAAAAGCTGAGAACACTGAAGCTTTCTTT. Protein: CSARLITKAENTEAFF.

The chain carries TRBV5-1 and TRBJ2-1; 11 bases map to TRBD1. V shed 4 bases, J shed 9 bases, and the junction held 15 bases outside the gene matches. Germline-derived CDR1 and CDR2 are SGHRS and YFSETQ. This CDR3 is 17 amino acids long. The CDR3 DNA is TGCGCCAGCAGCCGTCGACGGCCGGGACAGGGGGTCGGTGAGCAGTTCTTC. It encodes CASSRRRPGQGVGEQFF.

This clonotype occurred a few times. This chain links TRBV6-1 with TRBJ2-3; 9 bases align to TRBD2. After removal of 5 bases from V and 5 bases from J, the junction contained 2 bases not matched to a gene. The CDR3 is made up of 13 amino acids. In germline, CDR1 is MNHNS, CDR2 SASEGT. The CDR3 protein is CASSQREVDTQYF. For the CDR3, the DNA is TGTGCCAGCAGTCAGCGGGAGGTAGATACGCAGTATTTT.

This clonotype was recorded at least ten times. This chain uses TRBV14 with TRBJ2-6; no clear D gene. Germline V gene data show CDR1 as SGHDN and CDR2 as FVKESK. CDR3 length: 15 amino acids. Between the trimmed V and J ends, which lost 4 bases and 1 base, there was a span of 8 bases. The CDR3 reads CASSPRLSGANVLTF. In DNA form, the CDR3 reads TGTGCCAGCAGCCCTCGGCTATCTGGGGCCAACGTCCTGACTTTC.

The genes are TRBV4-2 and TRBJ2-2, with TRBD2 identical over 8 bases. The junction had 7 bases not matched to a gene; V was cut back by 0 bases and J by 1 base. CDR3 length: 18 amino acids. Germline assignment: CDR1 LGHNA and CDR2 YNFKEQ. The CDR3 DNA sequence: TGTGCCAGCAGCCAAGATCCCCGGGGGGGGGGGAACACCGGGGAGCTGTTTTTT. This gives the protein CASSQDPRGGGNTGELFF.

The chain employs TRBV25-1 and TRBJ1-4; D is unclear. The CDR3 totals 16 residues. Trimming shortened V by 7 bases and J by 2 bases, and 17 bases separated the two germline ends. Germline values: CDR1 MGHDK, CDR2 SYGVNS. The CDR3, as DNA: TGTGCCAGCACTTCGGGCTTCGGAGGCACTAATGAAAAACTGTTTTTT. Its protein product is CASTSGFGGTNEKLFF.

The chain links TRBV20-1 to TRBJ1-6, with a possible D match to TRBD1 (5 bases). Trimming shortened V by 5 bases and J by 6 bases, and 20 bases separated the two germline ends. In germline, CDR1 is DFQATT, CDR2 SNEGSKA (reference sequence). This CDR3 contains 16 residues. CDR3 DNA sequence: TGCAGTGCTGGGACCGAGGAGGGACTGTCTAATTCACCCCTCCACTTT. Translation: CSAGTEEGLSNSPLHF.

This clonotype was detected ten times or more. J is TRBJ2-7 and V is TRBV11-2; D might be TRBD1 (6 bases). Germline CDR1 and CDR2: SGHAT and FQNNGV. V was cut by 6 bases and J by 4 bases, with 22 bases left in between. This CDR3 region has 16 residues. Here the CDR3 reads CASSIITGSNRYEQYF. The CDR3 nucleotides are TGTGCCAGCAGTATTATTACAGGGAGCAATCGTTACGAGCAGTACTTC.

A remark on this clonotype: A read error may be the cause here, since a much bigger clone is one base away. The rearrangement joins TRBV5-1 to TRBJ2-1; 12 bases line up with TRBD2. Germline V gene sequence: CDR1 SGHRS, CDR2 YFSETQ. Trimming at V came to 2 bases and at J to 6 bases, leaving 15 bases not matched to a gene. The CDR3 has 19 amino acids. The CDR3 nucleotides are TGCGCCAGCAGCTTAAACTCCGGGGCTAGCGGGGGGGCGTCCAATGAGCAGTTCTTC. Protein: CASSLNSGASGGASNEQFF.

This clonotype occurred many times. The rearrangement joins TRBV24-1 to TRBJ2-7; TRBD1 or TRBD2 may be the D gene (5 bases each). The length of the CDR3 is 14 residues. The V end was cut by 7 bases, the J end by 5 bases, with 17 bases between. Germline V gives CDR1 KGHDR, CDR2 SFDVKD. In DNA, the CDR3 is TGTGCCACCAGCGACCGGGACCCGGACCACGAGCAGTACTTC. Protein sequence: CATSDRDPDHEQYF.

Details on this clonotype: This sequence may be a read error, since a much larger clone differs from it by one base. V gene TRBV7-3 combines with J gene TRBJ2-1; possible D gene TRBD2, 6 bases. In germline, CDR1 is SGHTA, CDR2 FQGTGA. The CDR3 is 16 residues long. The CDR3: CASSLTSGDSYNEQSF. The CDR3, as DNA: TGTGCCAGCAGCTTAACTTCGGGGGACTCCTACAATGAGCAGTCCTTC.

This clonotype was counted only a few times. The chain has TRBV25-1 and TRBJ2-3; 9 bases agree with TRBD1. CDR1 and CDR2 from the germline V gene are MGHDK and SYGVNS. V gave up 10 bases and J gave up 1 base; unmatched junction bases: 6. The CDR3 has 14 amino acids. Here the CDR3 reads CATKTGGGTDTQYF. The CDR3 region has the DNA TGTGCCACCAAAACAGGGGGCGGCACAGATACGCAGTATTTT.